The subject of this entry is one TCR beta chain. The antigen is not known. The data are from a study of T cells after yellow fever vaccination. Overall study: Some fractions had low cell numbers, and these were prepared with SMART-Seq v4 Ultra Low Input. General study findings and limits: Reappearance after the booster was seen for most primary-vaccination clones, at 95% to 97% CD4 and more than 80% CD8.

This CDR3 has 16 amino acids. Germline V gene lookup returns CDR1 MGHRA and CDR2 YSYEKL. V gave up 4 bases and J gave up 1 base, with 14 bases separating them. It was through 5'RACE template switching that TCR cDNA was made, with a universal primer site and UMIs added. TCRdb itself ran the 5' RACE reads through MiXCR, one entry per CDR3 protein. Counted here are about 430,000 distinct CDR3 sequences, approximately 19% occurring once; the ten biggest clones make up 15% to 20%. This receptor was obtained from a man in his late teens or twenties who received the YFV17D yellow fever vaccine. This specimen consisted of PBMCs, obtained before the yellow fever booster vaccination. V gene TRBV4-1 combines with J gene TRBJ1-3; perhaps TRBD1 as D (6 bases). The CDR3 is CASSPGAVGSGNTIYF. In DNA form, the CDR3 reads TGCGCCAGCAGCCCAGGGGCGGTGGGTTCTGGAAACACCATATATTTT.